This passage covers 13 T cell receptor beta chains from one sample sequenced in a study of technical replicates of blood from several donors. Produced via immunoSEQ multiplex PCR; TCRdb's table is partial and in-frame only. Of under 70,000 clones in the sample, 80% to 95% were seen once. The sequenced sample consisted of PBMCs. These receptors all stem from a human donor in good health. Some clones in this sample may be carry-over from other donors' samples.

The rearrangement links TRBV4-3 to TRBJ1-4; 8 bases are shared with TRBD1. The CDR3 sequence is 15 residues long. In germline, CDR1 is LGHNA, CDR2 YSLEER. Trimming at V came to 1 base and at J to 5 bases, leaving 3 bases not matched to a gene. In nucleotides, the CDR3 is TGCGCCAGCAGCCAAGTACGACAGGGGAATGAAAAACTGTTTTTT. It encodes CASSQVRQGNEKLFF.

The CDR3 here is CAWSVRGNSGNTIYF. DNA of the CDR3: TGTGCCTGGAGTGTACGGGGGAACTCTGGAAACACCATATATTTT. V gene TRBV30 combines with J gene TRBJ1-3; D may be TRBD1 (5 bases). This CDR3 comprises 15 residues. The germline gives CDR1 GTSNPN, CDR2 SVGIG (reference sequence). Trimming took 0 bases from V and 0 from J, leaving 9 bases between them.

The V gene is TRBV5-6, the J gene TRBJ2-7; TRBD1 matches 7 bases. J lost 3 bases, V lost 2 bases, and 5 bases had no gene match. This CDR3 spans 14 amino acids. Germline CDR1 and CDR2: SGHDT and YYEEEE. For the CDR3, the DNA is TGTGCCAGCAGCTTCGGGACAGAAGTCTACGAGCAGTACTTC. This encodes CASSFGTEVYEQYF.

The chain has TRBV7-9 and TRBJ1-4; perhaps TRBD1 as D (6 bases). V was pared by 5 bases and J by 8 bases, with 15 bases between. The length of the CDR3 is 14 residues. The germline CDR1 and CDR2 sequences are SEHNR and FQNEAQ (reference sequence). CDR3 nucleotide sequence: TGTGCCAGCAGCCGCAGGCAGGGGAACGAAAAACTGTTTTTT. This encodes CASSRRQGNEKLFF.

The V and J genes are TRBV7-2 and TRBJ2-7, with 9 bases identical to TRBD1. The V gene's germline CDR1 is SGHTA and CDR2 FQGNSA. The CDR3 is 13 amino acids. With 7 bases clipped from V and 2 bases from J, the junction kept 3 bases outside the gene matches. The CDR3 spells CASTGTGPYEQYF. DNA for the CDR3: TGTGCCAGCACCGGGACAGGGCCCTACGAGCAGTACTTC.

The chain is built from TRBV7-9 and TRBJ2-7; 13 bases line up with TRBD2. This CDR3 has 16 amino acids. The V gene's germline CDR1 is SEHNR and CDR2 FQNEAQ (reference sequence). V trimming: 5 bases; J trimming: 0 bases; junction bases outside the gene matches: 4. CDR3: CASSIGTSGDSYEQYF. CDR3 in DNA: TGTGCCAGCAGCATCGGGACTAGCGGGGACTCCTACGAGCAGTACTTC.

The chain carries TRBV4-3 and TRBJ2-1, with 9 bases matching TRBD2. This CDR3 comprises 16 residues. Germline V gene sequence: CDR1 LGHNA, CDR2 YSLEER. The trim removed 0 bases at V and 3 bases at J, leaving 3 bases unmatched. The CDR3 reads CASSQEPTSGYNEQFF. The CDR3 nucleotides read TGCGCCAGCAGCCAAGAGCCGACTAGCGGCTACAATGAGCAGTTCTTC.

CDR3 loop: CASSFTGGGEKLFF. The CDR3 DNA follows: TGTGCCAGCAGCTTTACAGGGGGCGGAGAAAAACTGTTTTTT. V and J are TRBV5-6 and TRBJ1-4; TRBD1 aligns across 9 bases. V was pared by 2 bases and J by 8 bases, with 4 bases of the junction left unmatched. Germline V gene sequence: CDR1 SGHDT, CDR2 YYEEEE. There are 14 residues in the CDR3.

The chain recombines TRBV6-5 with TRBJ1-4; TRBD1 aligns across 9 bases. CDR1 is MNHEY, CDR2 SVGAGI, per germline. V was pared by 5 bases and J by 2 bases, with 3 bases of the junction left unmatched. The CDR3 has 15 residues. CDR3: CASSTGTGTNEKLFF. The CDR3 nucleotides read TGTGCCAGCAGTACCGGGACAGGGACTAATGAAAAACTGTTTTTT.

The V and J genes are TRBV7-2 and TRBJ2-7; D might be TRBD2 (5 bases). The CDR3 length is 15 residues. The V gene lost 5 bases and the J gene lost 1 base, with 15 bases spanning the gap. CDR1 and CDR2 (germline): SGHTA, FQGNSA. CDR3: CASSPQVEVSYEQYF. CDR3 nucleotides: TGTGCCAGCAGCCCGCAGGTGGAGGTTTCCTACGAGCAGTACTTC.

V is TRBV4-2 and J is TRBJ1-3; D may be TRBD1 (5 bases). CDR3 length: 15 amino acids. V gave up 5 bases and J gave up 3 bases, with 14 bases separating them. Germline V lookup: CDR1 LGHNA, CDR2 YNFKEQ. The CDR3 here is CASSATASVGNTIYF. The DNA of the CDR3 is TGTGCCAGCAGCGCGACAGCGTCAGTTGGAAACACCATATATTTT.

The chain combines TRBV4-1 with TRBJ2-1; a weak D match, TRBD2 (6 bases). Trimming took 5 bases from V and 8 from J, leaving 16 bases between them. Germline assignment: CDR1 MGHRA and CDR2 YSYEKL. There are 14 residues in the CDR3. The CDR3 DNA follows: TGCGCCAGCAGCTTGGCTAGCGCTGGGGATGAGCAGTTCTTC. It specifies CASSLASAGDEQFF.

The chain couples TRBV6-5 to TRBJ1-2, with 7 nucleotides matching TRBD1. This CDR3 has 14 amino acids. Trimming at V came to 1 base and at J to 3 bases, leaving 2 bases not matched to a gene. Germline V lookup: CDR1 MNHEY, CDR2 SVGAGI. CDR3 nucleotides: TGTGCCAGCAGTTACTGGAGGGGGCACTATGGCTACACCTTC. Translated: CASSYWRGHYGYTF.